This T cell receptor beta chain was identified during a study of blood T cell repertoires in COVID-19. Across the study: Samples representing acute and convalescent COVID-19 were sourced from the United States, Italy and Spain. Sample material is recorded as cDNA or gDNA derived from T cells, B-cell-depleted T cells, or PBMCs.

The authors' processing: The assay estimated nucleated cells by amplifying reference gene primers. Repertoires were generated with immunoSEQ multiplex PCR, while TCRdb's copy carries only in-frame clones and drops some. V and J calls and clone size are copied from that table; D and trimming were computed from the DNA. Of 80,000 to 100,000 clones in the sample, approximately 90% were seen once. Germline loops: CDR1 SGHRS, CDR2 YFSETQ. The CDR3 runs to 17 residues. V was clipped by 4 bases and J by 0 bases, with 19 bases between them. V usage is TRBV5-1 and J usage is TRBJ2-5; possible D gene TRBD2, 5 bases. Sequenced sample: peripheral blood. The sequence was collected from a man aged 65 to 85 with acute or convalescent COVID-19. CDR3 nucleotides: TGCGCCAGCAGCGAGGGCCTTCTGAGACCGTACCAAGAGACCCAGTACTTC. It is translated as CASSEGLLRPYQETQYF.